This paragraph covers one T cell receptor (beta chain) sequence. This entry belongs to a study of CD8 T cells in Susac syndrome. Random hexamers were used to reverse transcribe roughly 0.45 to 1 ug of RNA. The method of amplification for TCR beta CDR3 was immunoSEQ multiplex PCR, covering 54 Vbeta and 13 Jbeta. TCRdb reprocessed the immunoSEQ multiplex PCR reads via MiXCR and lists one record per CDR3 protein. The sample carries about 120,000 distinct CDR3 sequences, under 95% recorded once. This CDR3 has 15 residues. With V trimmed by 4 bases and J by 5 bases, 8 bases remained unmatched. Germline CDR1 SGHTA, CDR2 FQGNSA. From blood CD8+ and CD4+ T cells, the TCR beta chain was sequenced.

The sequenced material came from CD8+ T cells from PBMCs. The origin of this receptor is a human donor in good health. The chain carries TRBV7-2 and TRBJ1-5; 7 bases line up with TRBD1. The CDR3 here is CASSSGGAGDQPQHF. Written as DNA, the CDR3 is TGTGCCAGCAGCTCAGGGGGGGCAGGGGATCAGCCCCAGCATTTT.